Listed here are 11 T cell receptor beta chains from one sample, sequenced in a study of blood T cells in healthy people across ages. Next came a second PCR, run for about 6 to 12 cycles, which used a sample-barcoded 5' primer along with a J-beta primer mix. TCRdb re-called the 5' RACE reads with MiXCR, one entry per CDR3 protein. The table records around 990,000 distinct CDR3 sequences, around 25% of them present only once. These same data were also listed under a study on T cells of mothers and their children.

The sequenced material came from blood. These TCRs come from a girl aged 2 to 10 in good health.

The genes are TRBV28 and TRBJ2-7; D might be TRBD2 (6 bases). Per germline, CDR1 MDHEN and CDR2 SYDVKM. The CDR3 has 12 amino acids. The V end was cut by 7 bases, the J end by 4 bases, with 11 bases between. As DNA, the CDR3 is TGTGCCAGCACCGGGACTCTGTACGAGCAGTACTTC. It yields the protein CASTGTLYEQYF. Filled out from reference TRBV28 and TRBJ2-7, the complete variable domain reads DVKVTQSSRYLVKRTGEKVFLECVQDMDHENMFWYRQDPGLGLRLIYFSYDVKMKEKGDIPEGYSVSREKKERFSLILESASTNQTSMYLCASTGTLYEQYFGPGTRLTVT.

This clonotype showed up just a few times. CDR3 nucleotide sequence: TGCGCCAGCAGCCTGGACATCCGCTCCTACGAGCAGTACTTC. Protein: CASSLDIRSYEQYF. The chain links TRBV5-1 to TRBJ2-5, with D perhaps matching TRBD1 (5 bases). Near its end, the DNA agrees better with TRBJ2-7, so the J call may be wrong. CDR1 and CDR2 (germline): SGHRS, YFSETQ. The CDR3 length is 14 residues.

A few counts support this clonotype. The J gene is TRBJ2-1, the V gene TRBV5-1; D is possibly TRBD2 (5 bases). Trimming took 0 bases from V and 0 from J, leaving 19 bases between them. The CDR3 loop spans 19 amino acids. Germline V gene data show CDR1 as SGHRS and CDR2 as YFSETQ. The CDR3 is CASSLEPSRLSNSYNEQFF. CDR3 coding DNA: TGCGCCAGCAGCTTGGAGCCTAGCCGGCTGTCAAACTCCTACAATGAGCAGTTCTTC.

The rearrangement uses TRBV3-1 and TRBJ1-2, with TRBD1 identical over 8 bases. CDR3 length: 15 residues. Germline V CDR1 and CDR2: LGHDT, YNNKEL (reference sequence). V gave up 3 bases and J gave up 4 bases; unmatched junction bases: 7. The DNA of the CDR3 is TGTGCCAGCAGCCATCTCGGGACAGGCGTCTATGGCTACACCTTC. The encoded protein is CASSHLGTGVYGYTF.

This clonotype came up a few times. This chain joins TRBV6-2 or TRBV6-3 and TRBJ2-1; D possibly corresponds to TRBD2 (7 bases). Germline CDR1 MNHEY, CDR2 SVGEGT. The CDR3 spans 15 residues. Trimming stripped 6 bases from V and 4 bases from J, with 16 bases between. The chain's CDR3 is CASSGTGGEYNEQFF. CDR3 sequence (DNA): TGTGCCAGCAGCGGCACGGGGGGCGAATACAATGAGCAGTTCTTC.

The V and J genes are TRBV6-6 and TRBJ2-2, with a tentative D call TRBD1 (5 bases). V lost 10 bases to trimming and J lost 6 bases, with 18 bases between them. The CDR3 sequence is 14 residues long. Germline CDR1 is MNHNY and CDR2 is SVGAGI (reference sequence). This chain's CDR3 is CATCDRLPAGELFF. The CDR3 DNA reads TGTGCCACCTGCGACAGACTCCCTGCCGGGGAGCTGTTTTTT.

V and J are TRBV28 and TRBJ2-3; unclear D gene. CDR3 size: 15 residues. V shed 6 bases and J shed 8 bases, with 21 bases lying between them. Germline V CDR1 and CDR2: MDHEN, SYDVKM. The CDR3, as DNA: TGTGCCAGCAGACCCACCCAGAGTGGAATCTCTACGCAGTATTTT. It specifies CASRPTQSGISTQYF.

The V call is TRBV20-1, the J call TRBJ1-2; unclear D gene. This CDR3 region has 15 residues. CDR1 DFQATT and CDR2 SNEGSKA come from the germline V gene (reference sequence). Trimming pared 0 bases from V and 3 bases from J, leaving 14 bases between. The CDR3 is CSARDNGAVDYGYTF. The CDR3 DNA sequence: TGCAGTGCTAGAGATAACGGCGCTGTAGACTATGGCTACACCTTC.

Here the CDR3 DNA reads TGCAGCGTTGTCTCAGGGAAACAAGAGACCCAGTACTTC. Protein product: CSVVSGKQETQYF. The rearrangement links TRBV29-1 to TRBJ2-5, with D perhaps matching TRBD1 (5 bases). This CDR3 comprises 13 residues. V lost 4 bases, J lost 2 bases, and 11 bases lay in between. Germline values: CDR1 SQVTM, CDR2 ANQGSEA.

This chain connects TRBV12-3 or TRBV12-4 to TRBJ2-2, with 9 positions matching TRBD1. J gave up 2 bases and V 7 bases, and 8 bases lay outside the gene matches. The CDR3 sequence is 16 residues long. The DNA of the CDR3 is TGTGCCAGCACCTTGACAGGGGGAGGAAACACCGGGGAGCTGTTTTTT. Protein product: CASTLTGGGNTGELFF.

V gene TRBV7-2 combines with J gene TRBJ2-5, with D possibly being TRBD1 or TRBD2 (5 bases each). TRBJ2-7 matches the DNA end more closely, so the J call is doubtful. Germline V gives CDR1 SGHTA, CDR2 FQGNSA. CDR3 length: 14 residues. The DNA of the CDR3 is TGTGCCAGCAGCCGGGGACCGGTTACCTACGAGCAGTACTTC. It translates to CASSRGPVTYEQYF.